This section outlines one TCR beta chain sequence together with its context. Its antigen remains unidentified. Trimming took off 5 bases at V and 10 bases at J, with 9 bases between the two ends. The germline V gene encodes CDR1 SEHNR and CDR2 FQNEAQ (reference sequence). This CDR3 is 12 amino acids long. These data come from a study of T cells in Graves' hyperthyroidism and ophthalmopathy. Study-wide findings and caveats: Among clonotypes expanded in thyroid above 0.001, most were also found in blood.

RNA transcripts gave rise to amplified TCR beta CDR3 regions. During a first-round RT-PCR of the TCR CDR3, the HTBI primer set was used. MiXCR, applied by TCRdb to the multiplex PCR reads, yields one record per CDR3 protein. In the table there are about 340,000 distinct CDR3 sequences, 15% to 20% of which are singletons. This chain uses TRBV7-9 with TRBJ1-6; D not certain. The sequence derives from a woman in her 50s with Graves' hyperthyroidism. Sequencing was performed on blood. As DNA, the CDR3 is TGTGCCAGCAGCCGCAGCGGATCACCCCTCCACTTT. It specifies CASSRSGSPLHF.